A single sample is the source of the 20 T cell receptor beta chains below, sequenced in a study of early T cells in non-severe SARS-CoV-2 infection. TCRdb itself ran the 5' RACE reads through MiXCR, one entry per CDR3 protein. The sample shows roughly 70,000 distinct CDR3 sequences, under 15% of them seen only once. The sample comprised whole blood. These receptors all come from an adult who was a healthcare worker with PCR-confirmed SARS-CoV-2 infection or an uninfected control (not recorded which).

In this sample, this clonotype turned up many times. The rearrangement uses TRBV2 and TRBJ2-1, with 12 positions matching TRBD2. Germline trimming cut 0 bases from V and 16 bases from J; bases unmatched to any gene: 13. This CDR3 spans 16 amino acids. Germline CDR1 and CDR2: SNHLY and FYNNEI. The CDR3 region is CASSEAPSGRENGVFF. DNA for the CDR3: TGTGCCAGCAGTGAAGCGCCTAGCGGGAGGGAAAATGGAGTATTCTTC.

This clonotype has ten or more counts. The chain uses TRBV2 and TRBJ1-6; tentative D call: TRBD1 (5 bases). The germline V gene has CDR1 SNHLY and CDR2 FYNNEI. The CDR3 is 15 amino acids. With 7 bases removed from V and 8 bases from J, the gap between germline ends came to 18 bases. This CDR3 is CASTFFETDDSPLHF. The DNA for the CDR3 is TGTGCCAGCACCTTCTTTGAGACAGATGATTCACCCCTCCACTTT.

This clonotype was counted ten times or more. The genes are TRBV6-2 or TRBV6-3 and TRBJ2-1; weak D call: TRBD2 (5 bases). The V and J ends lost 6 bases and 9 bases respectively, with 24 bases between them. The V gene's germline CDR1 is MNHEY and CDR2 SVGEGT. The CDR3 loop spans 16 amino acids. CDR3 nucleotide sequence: TGTGCCAGCAGCCCTTATACTAGTCTGAGTTCTGGTGAGCAGTTCTTC. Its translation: CASSPYTSLSSGEQFF.

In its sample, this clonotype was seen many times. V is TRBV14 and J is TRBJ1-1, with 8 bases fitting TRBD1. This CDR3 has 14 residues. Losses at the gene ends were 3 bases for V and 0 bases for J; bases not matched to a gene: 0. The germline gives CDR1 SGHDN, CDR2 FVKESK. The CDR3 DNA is TGTGCCAGCAGCCACAGGGGGCTGAACACTGAAGCTTTCTTT. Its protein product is CASSHRGLNTEAFF. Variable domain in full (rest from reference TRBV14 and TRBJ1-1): EAGVTQFPSHSVIEKGQTVTLRCDPISGHDNLYWYRRVMGKEIKFLLHFVKESKQDESGMPNNRFLAERTGGTYSTLKVQPAELEDSGVYFCASSHRGLNTEAFFGQGTRLTVV.

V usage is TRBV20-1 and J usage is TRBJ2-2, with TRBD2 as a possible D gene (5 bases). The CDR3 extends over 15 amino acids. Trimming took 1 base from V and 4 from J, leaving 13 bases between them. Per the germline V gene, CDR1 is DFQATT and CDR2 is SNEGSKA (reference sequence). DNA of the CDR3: TGCAGTGCTAGAGCTCGGGCGGACTCCACCGGGGAGCTGTTTTTT. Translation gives CSARARADSTGELFF.

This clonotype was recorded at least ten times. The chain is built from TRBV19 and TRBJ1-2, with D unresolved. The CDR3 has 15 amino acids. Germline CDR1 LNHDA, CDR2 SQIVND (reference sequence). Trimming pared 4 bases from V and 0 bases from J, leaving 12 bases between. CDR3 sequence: CASSTPGSANYGYTF. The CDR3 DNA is TGTGCCAGTAGTACCCCGGGGTCGGCTAACTATGGCTACACCTTC.

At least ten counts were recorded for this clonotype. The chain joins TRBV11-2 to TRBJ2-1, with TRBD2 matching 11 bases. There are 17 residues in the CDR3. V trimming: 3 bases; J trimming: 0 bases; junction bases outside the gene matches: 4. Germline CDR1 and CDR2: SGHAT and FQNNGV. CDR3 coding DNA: TGTGCCAGCAGCTTCACTAGCGGGGGAGGCTCCTACAATGAGCAGTTCTTC. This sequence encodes CASSFTSGGGSYNEQFF.

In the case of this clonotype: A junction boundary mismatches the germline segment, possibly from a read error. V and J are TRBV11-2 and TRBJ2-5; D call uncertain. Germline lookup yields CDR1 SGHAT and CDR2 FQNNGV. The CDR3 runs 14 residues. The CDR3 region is CTSSLVGPPETQYF. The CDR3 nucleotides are TGTACCAGCAGCTTAGTCGGTCCCCCGGAGACCCAGTACTTC.

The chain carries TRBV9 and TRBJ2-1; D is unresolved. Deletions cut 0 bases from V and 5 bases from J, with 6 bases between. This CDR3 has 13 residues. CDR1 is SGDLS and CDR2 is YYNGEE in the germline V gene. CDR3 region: CASSVGQDNEQFF. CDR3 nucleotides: TGTGCCAGCAGCGTAGGGCAGGACAATGAGCAGTTCTTC.

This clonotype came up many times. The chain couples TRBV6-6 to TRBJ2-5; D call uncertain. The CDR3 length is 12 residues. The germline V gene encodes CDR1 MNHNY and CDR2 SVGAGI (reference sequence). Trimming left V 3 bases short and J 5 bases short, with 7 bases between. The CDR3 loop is CASSYSPETQYF. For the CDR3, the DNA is TGTGCCAGCAGTTATAGCCCTGAGACCCAGTACTTC.

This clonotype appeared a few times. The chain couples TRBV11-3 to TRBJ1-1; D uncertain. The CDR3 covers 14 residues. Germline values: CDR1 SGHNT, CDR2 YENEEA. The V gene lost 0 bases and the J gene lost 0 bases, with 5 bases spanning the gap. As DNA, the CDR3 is TGTGCCAGCAGCTTAGAGGCCTTGAACACTGAAGCTTTCTTT. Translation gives CASSLEALNTEAFF.

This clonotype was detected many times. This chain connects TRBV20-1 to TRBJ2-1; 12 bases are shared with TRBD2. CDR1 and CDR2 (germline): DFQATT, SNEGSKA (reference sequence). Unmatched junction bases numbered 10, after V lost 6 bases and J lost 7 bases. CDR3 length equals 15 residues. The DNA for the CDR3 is TGCAGTGCGGCGGTCCTAGCGGGAGGGCATAATGAGCAGTTCTTC. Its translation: CSAAVLAGGHNEQFF.

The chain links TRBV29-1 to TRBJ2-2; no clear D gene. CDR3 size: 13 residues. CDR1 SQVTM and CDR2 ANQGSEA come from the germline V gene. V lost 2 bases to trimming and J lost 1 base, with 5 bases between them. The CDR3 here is CSVEWENTGELFF. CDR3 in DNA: TGCAGCGTTGAATGGGAGAACACCGGGGAGCTGTTTTTT.

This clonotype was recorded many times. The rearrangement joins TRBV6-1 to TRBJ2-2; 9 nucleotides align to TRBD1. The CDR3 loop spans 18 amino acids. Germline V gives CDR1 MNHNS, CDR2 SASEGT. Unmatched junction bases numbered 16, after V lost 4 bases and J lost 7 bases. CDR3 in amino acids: CASSAQFTDRGSGGELFF. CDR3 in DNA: TGTGCCAGCAGTGCCCAATTTACCGACAGGGGGTCAGGCGGGGAGCTGTTTTTT.

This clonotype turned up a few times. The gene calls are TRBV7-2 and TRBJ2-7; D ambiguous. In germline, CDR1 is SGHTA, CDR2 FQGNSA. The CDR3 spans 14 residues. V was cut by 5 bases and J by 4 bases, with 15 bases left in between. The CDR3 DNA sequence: TGTGCCAGCAGCCGAGGTGGTAGTGGGTACGAGCAGTACTTC. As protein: CASSRGGSGYEQYF.

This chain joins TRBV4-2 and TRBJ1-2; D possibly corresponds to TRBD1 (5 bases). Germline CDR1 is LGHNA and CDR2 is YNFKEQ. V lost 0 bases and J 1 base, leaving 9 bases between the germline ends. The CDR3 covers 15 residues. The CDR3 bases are TGTGCCAGCAGCCAAGATGGACACCTTAACTATGGCTACACCTTC. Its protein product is CASSQDGHLNYGYTF.

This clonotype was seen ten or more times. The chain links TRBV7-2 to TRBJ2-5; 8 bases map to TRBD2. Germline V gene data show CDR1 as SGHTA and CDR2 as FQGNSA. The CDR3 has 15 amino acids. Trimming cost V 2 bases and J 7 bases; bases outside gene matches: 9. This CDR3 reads CASSLPGLEFGTQYF. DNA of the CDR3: TGTGCCAGCAGCTTACCGGGACTAGAATTCGGGACCCAGTACTTC. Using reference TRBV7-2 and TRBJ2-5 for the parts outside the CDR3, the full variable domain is GAGVSQSPSNKVTEKGKDVELRCDPISGHTALYWYRQSLGQGLEFLIYFQGNSAPDKSGLPSDRFSAERTGGSVSTLTIQRTQQEDSAVYLCASSLPGLEFGTQYFGPGTRLLVL.

CDR3 coding DNA: TGTGCCAGCAGCTTAACCTTGGAAGAGACCCAGTACTTC. Protein product: CASSLTLEETQYF. The V and J genes are TRBV7-3 and TRBJ2-5, with unresolved D. Trimming took 0 bases from V and 3 from J, leaving 5 bases between them. Germline V gene sequence: CDR1 SGHTA, CDR2 FQGTGA. The length of the CDR3 is 13 residues.

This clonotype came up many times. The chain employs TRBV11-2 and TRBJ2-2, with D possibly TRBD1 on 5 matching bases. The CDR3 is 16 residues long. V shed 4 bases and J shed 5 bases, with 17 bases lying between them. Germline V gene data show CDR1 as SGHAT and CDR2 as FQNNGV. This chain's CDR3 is CASSSPKGMKTGELFF. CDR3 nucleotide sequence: TGTGCCAGCAGCTCCCCGAAGGGGATGAAAACCGGGGAGCTGTTTTTT.

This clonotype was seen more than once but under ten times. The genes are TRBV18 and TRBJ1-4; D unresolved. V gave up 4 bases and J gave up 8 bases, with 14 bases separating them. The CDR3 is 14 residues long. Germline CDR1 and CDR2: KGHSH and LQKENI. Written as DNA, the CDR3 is TGTGCCAGCTCACGCGATGTTGGGCAGGAAAAACTGTTTTTT. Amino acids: CASSRDVGQEKLFF.